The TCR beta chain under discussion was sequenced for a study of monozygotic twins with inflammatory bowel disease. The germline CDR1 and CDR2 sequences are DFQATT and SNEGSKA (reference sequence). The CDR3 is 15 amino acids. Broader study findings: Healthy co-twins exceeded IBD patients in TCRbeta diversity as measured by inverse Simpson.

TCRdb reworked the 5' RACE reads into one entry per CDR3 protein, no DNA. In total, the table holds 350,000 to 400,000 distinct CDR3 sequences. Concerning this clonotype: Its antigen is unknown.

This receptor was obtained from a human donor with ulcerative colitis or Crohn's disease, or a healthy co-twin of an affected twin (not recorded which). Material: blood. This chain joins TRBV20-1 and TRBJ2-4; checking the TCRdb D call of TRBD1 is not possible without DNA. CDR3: CSARVGTGVKNIQYF.